A selection of T cell receptor beta chains follows, all from one sample in a study of shared clonotypes between healthy human individuals. Method: immunoSEQ multiplex PCR; TCRdb's copy keeps in-frame clones and lacks some. The data contain under 1,100,000 clones, approximately 76% of them singletons. Sequenced input: memory CD4+ T cells sorted from blood. These receptors all stem from a young man in good health. Each CDR3 is given without its conserved first and last residue. Fields, in order: V gene, CDR3 length, CDR3 protein.

TRBV5-5 13 ASSWEDRDHQPQH
TRBV5-1 12 ASRPDSGNQPQH
TRBV10-3 17 AISLNLPGLAGGNNEQF
TRBV14 11 ASSQGGHDTQY
TRBV9 13 ASSASGTVHEKLF
TRBV6-5 12 ASSYGGGTDTQY
TRBV2 9 ASRSSYEQY
TRBV11-2 14 ASSSHRGQGPYEQY
TRBV5-5 15 ASSLALGGWDSYEQY
TRBV7-2 12 ASSTPLAYYEQY
TRBV18 13 ASSPDRITQNTIY
TRBV11-2 11 ASSEGLAVMQF
TRBV6-5 12 ASSRTGWNTEAF
TRBV5-1 13 ASSFGSGSNQPQH
TRBV25-1 11 ASNHNNGAEAF
TRBV18 14 ASAKGQGIMNTEAF
TRBV6-6 10 ASSYEVYEQY
TRBV7-6 11 ASSHVRFYEQY
TRBV6-1 11 ASSVGQIGELF
TRBV11-2 13 ASSWETDGSGGYT
TRBV6-1 12 ASNTGSTNEKLF
TRBV10-3 13 AISGATHQTHEQY
TRBV5-1 14 ASNLNPGTGASPLH
TRBV6-1 17 ASSEAIRWDRGSGTEAF
TRBV15 13 ATSRGGSGSYEQY
TRBV15 13 ATSSPRTGFTEAF
TRBV5-4 15 ASSLGTSSQLGYEQY
TRBV6-6 12 ASSYPEDNEKLF
TRBV6-6 11 ASRISGGETQY
TRBV18 16 ASSLASLSRALVDTQY
TRBV4-1 13 ASSQDPTAFSEAF
TRBV5-1 12 ASSTRDGSYEQY
TRBV30 10 AWSVLAGTQY
TRBV4-1 13 ASSPGGGSNQPQH
TRBV5-1 10 ASSLAQGELF
TRBV5-4 15 ASSTLAGGPGTGELF
TRBV23-1 15 ASSQSGTGDRVTEAF
TRBV9 14 ASSVEAGARGETQY
TRBV5-6 12 ASSHWANTDTQY
TRBV10-3 12 AISEAGELAPLH
TRBV18 13 ASSRLTGGGQPQH
TRBV5-4 11 ASSFGDRDEQY
TRBV4-3 13 ASSQAIAGVHEQY
TRBV30 16 AWRLPGQMGKKYSPLH
TRBV18 13 ASSPIRDRRETQY
TRBV7-9 13 ASSSGQGGKNIQY